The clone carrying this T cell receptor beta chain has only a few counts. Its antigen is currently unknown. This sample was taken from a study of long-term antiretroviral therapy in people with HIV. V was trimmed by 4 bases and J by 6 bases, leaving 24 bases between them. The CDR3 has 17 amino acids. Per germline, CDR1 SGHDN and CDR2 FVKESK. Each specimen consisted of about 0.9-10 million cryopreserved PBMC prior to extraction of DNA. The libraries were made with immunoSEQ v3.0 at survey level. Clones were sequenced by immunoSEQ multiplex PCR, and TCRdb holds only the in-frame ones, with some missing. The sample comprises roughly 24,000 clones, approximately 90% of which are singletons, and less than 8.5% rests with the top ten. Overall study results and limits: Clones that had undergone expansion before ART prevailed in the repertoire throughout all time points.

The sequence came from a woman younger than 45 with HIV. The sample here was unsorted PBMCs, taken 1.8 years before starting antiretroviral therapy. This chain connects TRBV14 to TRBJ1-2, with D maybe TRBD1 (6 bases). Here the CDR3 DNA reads TGTGCCAGCAGCCGAATTCAGGGGCTACCACTCCTCGATGGCTACACCTTC. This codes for CASSRIQGLPLLDGYTF.